The present entry profiles one T cell receptor (beta chain) with its context. Its specificity is unknown. This specimen comes from a study of blood T cells in healthy people across ages. The authors ran a second PCR of roughly 6 to 12 cycles using a sample-barcoded 5' primer and a J-beta primer mix. Each TCR beta cDNA got a 12-nucleotide random molecular identifier. TCRdb fed the 5' RACE reads into MiXCR, producing one record per CDR3 protein. The data show around 1,000,000 distinct CDR3 sequences, around two fifths seen once. V gave up 6 bases and J gave up 6 bases, with 12 bases separating them. The CDR3 is made up of 13 amino acids. In germline, CDR1 is DFQATT, CDR2 SNEGSKA (reference sequence). Findings and caveats of the study: Across the age range, TCR beta diversity per million T cells fell in a roughly linear way.

The specimen was blood. The sequence was collected from a man between 18 and 35 years old in good health. This rearrangement joins TRBV20-1 to TRBJ1-6, with D possibly being TRBD1 (5 bases). CDR3 region: CSAFRDLNSPLHF. The CDR3 nucleotides read TGCAGTGCCTTCCGGGACCTTAATTCACCCCTCCACTTT.